This T cell receptor beta chain was found in a study of cytomegalovirus exposure and HLA in healthy donors. Study details: The roughly 670 first-cohort repertoires and the 130 or so validation repertoires shared the same platform, a later analysis reported. Study-wide findings and caveats: Subsequent analysis showed first-cohort TCR clusters tending to co-occur in 95 to 150 validation repertoires. High sensitivity and specificity were reportedly achieved when the classifier diagnosed cytomegalovirus status. It was confirmed in vitro that a few of the CMV-associated chains were specific for CMV antigens.

Notes on this clone: The antigen remains unidentified.

Germline assignment: CDR1 SGHTA and CDR2 FQGNSA. The CDR3 runs to 16 residues. After removal of 3 bases from V and 7 bases from J, the junction contained 12 bases not matched to a gene. The assay was immunoSEQ multiplex PCR, and TCRdb's table has in-frame clones only and misses some. The sample holds about 110,000 clones, approximately 96% seen once. This chain links TRBV7-2 with TRBJ2-1; 7 bases fit TRBD1. Sequenced material: PBMCs. The sequence was collected from a woman under 30 in good health and CMV-seronegative. CDR3 sequence reads: CASSLDSGTADNEQFF. In DNA form, the CDR3 reads TGTGCCAGCAGCTTGGACTCCGGGACAGCGGATAATGAGCAGTTCTTC.